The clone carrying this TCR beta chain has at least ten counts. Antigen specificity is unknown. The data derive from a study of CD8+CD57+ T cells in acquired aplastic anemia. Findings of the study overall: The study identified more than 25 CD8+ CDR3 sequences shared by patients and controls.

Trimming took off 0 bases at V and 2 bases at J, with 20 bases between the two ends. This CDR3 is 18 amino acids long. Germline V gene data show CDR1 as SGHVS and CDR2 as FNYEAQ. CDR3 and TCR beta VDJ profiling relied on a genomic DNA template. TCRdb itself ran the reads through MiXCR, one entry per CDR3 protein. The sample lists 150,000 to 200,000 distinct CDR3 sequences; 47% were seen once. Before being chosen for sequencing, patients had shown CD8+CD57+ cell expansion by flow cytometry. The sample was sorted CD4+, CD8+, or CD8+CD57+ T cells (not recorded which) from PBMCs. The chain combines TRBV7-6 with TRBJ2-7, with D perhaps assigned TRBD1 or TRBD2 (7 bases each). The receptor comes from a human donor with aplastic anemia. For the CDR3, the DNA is TGTGCCAGCAGCTTAGCGCCGGGGGAGGGGGCTTTCCCCTACGAGCAGTACTTC. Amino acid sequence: CASSLAPGEGAFPYEQYF.